A selection of T cell receptor beta chains follows, all from one sample in a study of response to subunit inactivated influenza vaccine. Each CDR3 protein is one row after TCRdb ran MiXCR on the RT-PCR reads. The sample records more than 400,000 distinct CDR3 sequences, 6.5% to 8% being singletons. Sequenced material: PBMCs from blood, taken roughly 24 months after vaccination. The source of these receptors is a man aged 50 to 75 who received an inactivated influenza vaccine. Both conserved end residues are part of each CDR3. Each record gives: J gene, D gene, clone size, V gene, CDR3 protein, CDR3 DNA. D genes are given only for firm matches. Size tells how often a clone was seen (once, few, many) or the class of an expanded clone, and some rows leave it out.

>TRBJ2-7|-|-|TRBV9
CASSSRGGGWSYEQYF
TGTGCCAGCAGTTCTCGCGGGGGCGGGTGGTCCTACGAGCAGTACTTC
>TRBJ1-5|-|many|TRBV6-2/TRBV6-3
CASSYGQLYSNQPQHF
TGTGCCAGCAGTTACGGGCAGCTTTATAGCAATCAGCCCCAGCATTTT
>TRBJ2-7|TRBD1|few|TRBV2
CASSEGTGVPGGF
TGTGCCAGCAGTGAAGGGACAGGGGTCCCCGGGGGCTTC
>TRBJ2-1|-|many|TRBV5-1
CASSSGGVFDEQFF
TGCGCCAGCAGCTCTGGCGGGGTCTTCGATGAGCAGTTCTTC
>TRBJ1-5|-|-|TRBV20-1
CSARHGMASSNQPQHF
TGCAGTGCTCGCCATGGAATGGCAAGTAGCAATCAGCCCCAGCATTTT
>TRBJ1-4|TRBD1|few|TRBV5-1
CASSFGQDNEKLFF
TGCGCCAGCAGCTTCGGACAGGATAATGAAAAACTGTTTTTT
>TRBJ2-2|TRBD1|few|TRBV7-2
CASSTRQGSGHTGELFF
TGTGCCAGCAGCACCCGACAGGGATCGGGCCACACCGGGGAGCTGTTTTTT
>TRBJ1-3|-|-|TRBV18
CASSPPTGSGNTIYF
TGTGCCAGCTCACCACCGACCGGCTCTGGAAACACCATATATTTT
>TRBJ1-5|-|-|TRBV6-1
CASTRREGNQPQHF
TGTGCCAGCACCCGGAGGGAGGGCAATCAGCCCCAGCATTTT
>TRBJ2-5|-|-|TRBV10-2
CATVRGRRETQYF
TGCGCCACCGTCCGGGGGCGCCGAGAGACCCAGTACTTC
>TRBJ2-5|-|-|TRBV20-1
CSARSPLSGLVETQYF
TGCAGTGCTAGGAGCCCTCTGAGCGGTTTGGTTGAGACCCAGTACTTC
>TRBJ2-3|-|-|TRBV4-2
CASSQDGREDTQYF
TGTGCCAGCAGCCAAGATGGGCGGGAAGATACGCAGTATTTT
>TRBJ1-5|-|many|TRBV7-9
CASSRNNQPQHF
TGTGCCAGCAGCAGAAACAATCAGCCCCAGCATTTT
>TRBJ2-1|-|few|TRBV2
CASSEQDYQYDEQFF
TGTGCCAGCAGTGAGCAGGACTACCAGTACGATGAGCAGTTCTTC
>TRBJ2-1|-|few|TRBV21-1
CASSLCGTSGFNEQFF
TGTGCCAGCAGCTTATGCGGGACTAGCGGGTTTAATGAGCAGTTCTTC
>TRBJ1-2|-|few|TRBV28
CASSLSGEVTF
TGTGCCAGCAGTCTTTCCGGGGAGGTCACCTTC
>TRBJ1-2|-|-|TRBV24-1
CATSDGQGRAYTF
TGTGCCACCAGTGATGGGCAGGGCAGGGCCTACACCTTC
>TRBJ1-2|-|many|TRBV11-3
CASSLGGSDGYTF
TGTGCCAGCAGCTTAGGGGGTTCGGATGGCTACACCTTC